This entry concerns a single T cell receptor beta chain. Its antigen remains unknown. The sample belongs to a study of T cell responses to AZD1222 COVID-19 vaccine. Study-wide results and caveats: Repertoire samples came only from after the peak T cell response. Baseline serology detected seropositivity in only six or seven AZD1222 recipients. White British ancestry dominated among donors, who included more females, and clonal diversity was possibly underestimated.

Repertoires were generated with immunoSEQ multiplex PCR, while TCRdb's copy carries only in-frame clones and drops some. In the table there are 150,000 to 200,000 clones, around 87% of which are singletons. The CDR3 extends over 18 amino acids. The material sequenced was peripheral blood, taken on day 0 of AZD1222 vaccination. This chain uses TRBV21-1 with TRBJ2-5; whether TRBD2, the table's D call, matches the DNA was not checked. TRBV21-1 is marked as a pseudogene. This sequence originates from an adult in good health. As DNA, the CDR3 is TGTGCCAGCAGCAAAAGGGTTGGTAGGAGCGGGAGTTTGGAGACCCAGTACTTC. Protein: CASSKRVGRSGSLETQYF.